This entry is about one T cell receptor beta chain. This record belongs to a study of T cells in Graves' hyperthyroidism and ophthalmopathy. Trimming pared 0 bases from V and 1 base from J, leaving 9 bases between. CDR3 size: 15 residues. The V gene's germline CDR1 is LGHNA and CDR2 YNFKEQ. The source material, RNA transcripts, was used to amplify TCR beta CDR3 regions. An initial round of RT-PCR targeting the TCR CDR3 relied on the HTBI primer set. One entry per CDR3 protein results from TCRdb running MiXCR on the multiplex PCR reads. The sample has 200,000 to 300,000 distinct CDR3 sequences, more than 20% seen once.

This chain connects TRBV4-2 to TRBJ1-1, with D unresolved. The TCR comes from a woman in her thirties or forties with Graves' ophthalmopathy. Material for sequencing was blood. CDR3: CASSQEDQKNTEAFF. The CDR3 DNA reads as TGTGCCAGCAGCCAAGAGGACCAAAAGAACACTGAAGCTTTCTTT.